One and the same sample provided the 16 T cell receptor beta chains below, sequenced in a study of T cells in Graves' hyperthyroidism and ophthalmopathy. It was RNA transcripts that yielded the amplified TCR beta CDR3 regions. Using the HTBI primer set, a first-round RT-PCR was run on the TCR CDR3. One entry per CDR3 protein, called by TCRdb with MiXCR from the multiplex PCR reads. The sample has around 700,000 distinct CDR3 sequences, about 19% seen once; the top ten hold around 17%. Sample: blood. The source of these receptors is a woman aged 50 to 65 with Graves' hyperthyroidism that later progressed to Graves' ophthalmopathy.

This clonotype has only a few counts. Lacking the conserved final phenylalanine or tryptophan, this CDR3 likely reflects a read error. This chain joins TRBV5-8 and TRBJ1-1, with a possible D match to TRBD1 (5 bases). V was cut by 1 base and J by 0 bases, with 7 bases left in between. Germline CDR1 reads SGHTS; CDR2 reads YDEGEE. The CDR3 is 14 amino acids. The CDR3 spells CASSLTGVNTEAFL. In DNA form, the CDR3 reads TGTGCCAGCAGCTTGACGGGGGTGAACACTGAAGCTTTCCTT.

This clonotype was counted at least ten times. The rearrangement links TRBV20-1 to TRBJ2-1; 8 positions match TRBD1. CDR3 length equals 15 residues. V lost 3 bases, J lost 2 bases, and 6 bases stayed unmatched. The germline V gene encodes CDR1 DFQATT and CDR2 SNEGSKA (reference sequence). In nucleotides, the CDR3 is TGCAGTGCTAGGGACAGACAGGGGCCCTACAATGAGCAGTTCTTC. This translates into CSARDRQGPYNEQFF.

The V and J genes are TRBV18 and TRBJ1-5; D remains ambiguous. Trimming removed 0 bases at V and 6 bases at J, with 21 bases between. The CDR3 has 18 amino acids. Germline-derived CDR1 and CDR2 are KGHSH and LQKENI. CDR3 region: CASSPPVVSRIQPQPQHF. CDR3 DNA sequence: TGTGCCAGCTCACCACCAGTCGTGTCCAGGATTCAGCCTCAGCCCCAGCATTTT.

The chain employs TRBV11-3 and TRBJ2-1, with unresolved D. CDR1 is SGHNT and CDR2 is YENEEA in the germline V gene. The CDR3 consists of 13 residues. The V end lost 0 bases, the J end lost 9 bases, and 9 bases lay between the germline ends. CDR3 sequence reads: CASSLDRMGEQFF. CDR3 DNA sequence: TGTGCCAGCAGCTTAGATCGGATGGGTGAGCAGTTCTTC.

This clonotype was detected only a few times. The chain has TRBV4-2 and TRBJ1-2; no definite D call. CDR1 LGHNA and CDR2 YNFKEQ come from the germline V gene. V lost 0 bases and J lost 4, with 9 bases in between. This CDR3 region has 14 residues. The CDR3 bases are TGTGCCAGCAGCCAAGACCCACAGCCCTATGGCTACACCTTC. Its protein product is CASSQDPQPYGYTF.

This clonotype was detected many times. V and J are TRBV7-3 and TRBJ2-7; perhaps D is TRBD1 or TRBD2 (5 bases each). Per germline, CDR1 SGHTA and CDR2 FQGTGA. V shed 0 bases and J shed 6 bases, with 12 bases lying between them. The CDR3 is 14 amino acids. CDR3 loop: CASSLTAGRGEQYF. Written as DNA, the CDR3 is TGTGCCAGCAGCTTAACGGCAGGGAGAGGCGAGCAGTACTTC.

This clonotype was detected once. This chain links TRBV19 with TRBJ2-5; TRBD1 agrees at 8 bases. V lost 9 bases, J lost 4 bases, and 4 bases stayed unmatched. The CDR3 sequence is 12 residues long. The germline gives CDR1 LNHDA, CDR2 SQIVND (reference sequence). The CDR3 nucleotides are TGTGCCAGCAGGGGGCCTGGAGAGACCCAGTACTTC. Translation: CASRGPGETQYF.

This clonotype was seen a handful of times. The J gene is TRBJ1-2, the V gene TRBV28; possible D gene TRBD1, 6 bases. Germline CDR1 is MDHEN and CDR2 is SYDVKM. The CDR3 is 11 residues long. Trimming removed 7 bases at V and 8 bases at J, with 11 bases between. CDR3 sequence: CASTGVWGYTF. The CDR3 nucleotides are TGTGCCAGCACAGGGGTTTGGGGCTACACCTTC.

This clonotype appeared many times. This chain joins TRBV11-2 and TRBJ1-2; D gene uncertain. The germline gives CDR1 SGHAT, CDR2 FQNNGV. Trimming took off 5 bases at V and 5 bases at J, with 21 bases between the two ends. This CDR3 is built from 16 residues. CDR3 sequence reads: CASSAQDLPSAYGYTF. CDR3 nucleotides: TGTGCCAGCAGCGCCCAGGACCTTCCTTCGGCTTATGGCTACACCTTC.

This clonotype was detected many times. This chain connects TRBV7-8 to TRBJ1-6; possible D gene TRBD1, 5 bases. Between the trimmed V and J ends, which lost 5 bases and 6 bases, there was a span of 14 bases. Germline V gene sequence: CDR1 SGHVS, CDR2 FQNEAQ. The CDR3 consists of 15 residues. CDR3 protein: CASSRTGGINSPLHF. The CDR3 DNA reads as TGTGCCAGCAGCCGCACCGGGGGGATTAATTCACCCCTCCACTTT.

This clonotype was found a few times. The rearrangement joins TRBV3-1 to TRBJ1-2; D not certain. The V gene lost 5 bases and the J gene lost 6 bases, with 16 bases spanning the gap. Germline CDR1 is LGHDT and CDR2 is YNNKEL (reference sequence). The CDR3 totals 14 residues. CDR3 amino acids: CASSSLGWADGYTF. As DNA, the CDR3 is TGTGCCAGCAGCTCCTTGGGTTGGGCGGATGGCTACACCTTC.

CDR3 region: CASSLAEVDATNEKLFF. CDR3 DNA sequence: TGTGCCAGCAGCTTAGCGGAGGTTGATGCAACTAATGAAAAACTGTTTTTT. The chain has TRBV7-9 and TRBJ1-4; D is unresolved. Trimming took 0 bases from V and 0 from J, leaving 11 bases between them. CDR3 length: 17 amino acids. In germline, CDR1 is SEHNR, CDR2 FQNEAQ (reference sequence).

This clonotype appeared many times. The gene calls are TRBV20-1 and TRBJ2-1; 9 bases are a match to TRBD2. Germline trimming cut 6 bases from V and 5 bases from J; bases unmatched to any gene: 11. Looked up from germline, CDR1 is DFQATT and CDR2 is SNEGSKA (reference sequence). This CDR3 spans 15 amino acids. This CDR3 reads CSASGGPLSHNEQFF. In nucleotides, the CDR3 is TGCAGTGCCAGCGGGGGGCCCCTTTCCCACAATGAGCAGTTCTTC.

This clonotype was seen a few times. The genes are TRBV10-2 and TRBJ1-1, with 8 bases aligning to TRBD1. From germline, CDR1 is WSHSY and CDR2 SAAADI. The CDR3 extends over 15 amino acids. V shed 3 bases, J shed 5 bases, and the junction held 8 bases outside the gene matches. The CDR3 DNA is TGCGCCAGCAGTGAACTTCAGGGGGCGCGAACTGAAGCTTTCTTT. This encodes CASSELQGARTEAFF.

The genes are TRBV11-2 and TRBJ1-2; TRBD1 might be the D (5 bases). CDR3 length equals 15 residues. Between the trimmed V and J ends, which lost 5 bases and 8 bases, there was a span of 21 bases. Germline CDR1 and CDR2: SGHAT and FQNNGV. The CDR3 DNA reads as TGTGCCAGCAGCCAAGGAAACCAGGGAGTAGGGGGCTACACCTTC. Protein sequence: CASSQGNQGVGGYTF.

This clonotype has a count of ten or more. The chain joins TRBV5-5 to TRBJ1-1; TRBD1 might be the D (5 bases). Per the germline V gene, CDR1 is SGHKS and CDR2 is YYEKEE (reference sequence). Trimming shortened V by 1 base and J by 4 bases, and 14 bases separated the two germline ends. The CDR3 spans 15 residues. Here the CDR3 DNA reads TGTGCCAGCAGCTTGAACACCCGGGGCTTCACTGAAGCTTTCTTT. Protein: CASSLNTRGFTEAFF.